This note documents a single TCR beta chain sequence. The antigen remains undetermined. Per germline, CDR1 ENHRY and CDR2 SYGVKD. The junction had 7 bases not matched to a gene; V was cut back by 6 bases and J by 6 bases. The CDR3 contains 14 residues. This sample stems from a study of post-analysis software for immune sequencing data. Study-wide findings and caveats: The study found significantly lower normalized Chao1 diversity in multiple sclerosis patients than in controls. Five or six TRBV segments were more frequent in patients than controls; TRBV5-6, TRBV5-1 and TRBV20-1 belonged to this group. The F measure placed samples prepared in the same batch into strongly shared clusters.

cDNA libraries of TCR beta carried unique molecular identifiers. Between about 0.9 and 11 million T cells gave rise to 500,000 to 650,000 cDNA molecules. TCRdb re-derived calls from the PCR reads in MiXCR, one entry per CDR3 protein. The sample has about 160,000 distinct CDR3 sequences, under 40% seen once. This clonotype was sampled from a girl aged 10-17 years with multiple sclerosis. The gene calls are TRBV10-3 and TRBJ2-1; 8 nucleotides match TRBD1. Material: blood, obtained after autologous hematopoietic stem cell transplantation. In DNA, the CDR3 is TGTGCCATCAGGCGGACAGGGACGGGCAATGAGCAGTTCTTC. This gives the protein CAIRRTGTGNEQFF.